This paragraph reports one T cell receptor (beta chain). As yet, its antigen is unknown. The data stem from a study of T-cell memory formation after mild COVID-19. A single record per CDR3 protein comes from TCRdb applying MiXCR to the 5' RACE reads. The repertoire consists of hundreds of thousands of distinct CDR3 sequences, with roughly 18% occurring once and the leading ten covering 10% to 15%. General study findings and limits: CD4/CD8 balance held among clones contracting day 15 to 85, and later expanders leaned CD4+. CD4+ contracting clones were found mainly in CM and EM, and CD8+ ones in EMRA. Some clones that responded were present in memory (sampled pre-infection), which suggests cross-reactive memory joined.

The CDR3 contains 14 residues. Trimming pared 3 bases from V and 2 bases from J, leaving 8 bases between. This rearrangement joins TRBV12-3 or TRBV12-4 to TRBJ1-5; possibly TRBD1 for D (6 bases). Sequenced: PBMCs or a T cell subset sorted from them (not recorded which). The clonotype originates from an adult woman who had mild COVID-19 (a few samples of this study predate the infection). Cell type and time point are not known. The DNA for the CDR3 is TGTGCCAGCAGTTTTTCAGGGGGCAATCAGCCCCAGCATTTT. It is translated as CASSFSGGNQPQHF.